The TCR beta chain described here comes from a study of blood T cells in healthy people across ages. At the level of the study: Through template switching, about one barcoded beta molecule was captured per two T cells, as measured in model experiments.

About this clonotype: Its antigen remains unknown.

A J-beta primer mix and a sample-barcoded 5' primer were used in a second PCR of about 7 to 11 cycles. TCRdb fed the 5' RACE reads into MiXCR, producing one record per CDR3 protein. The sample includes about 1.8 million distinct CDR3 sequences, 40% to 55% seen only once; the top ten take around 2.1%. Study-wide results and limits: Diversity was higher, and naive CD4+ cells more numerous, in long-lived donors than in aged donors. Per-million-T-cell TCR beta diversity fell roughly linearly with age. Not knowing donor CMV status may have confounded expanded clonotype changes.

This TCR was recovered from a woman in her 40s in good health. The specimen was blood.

CDR3 bases: TGCAGTGCTCCAACCCGGAGAGGGAGCGGCTACGAGCAGTACTTC. The encoded protein is CSAPTRRGSGYEQYF. This chain connects TRBV20-1 to TRBJ2-7; TRBD2 is a possible D gene (5 bases). CDR3 size: 15 residues. Germline V CDR1 and CDR2: DFQATT, SNEGSKA (reference sequence). V was clipped by 5 bases and J by 3 bases, with 20 bases between them.